This T cell receptor (beta chain) was identified during a study of T-cell reconstitution after alpha-beta-depleted transplantation in children. The CDR3 consists of 14 residues. Per germline, CDR1 MNHEY and CDR2 SVGEGT. The V and J ends lost 9 bases and 4 bases, in that order; junction bases with no gene match: 10. This clonotype was observed at least ten times. During its preparation, the TCRbeta library received unique molecular identifiers. TCRdb independently ran MiXCR on the PCR reads; one entry per CDR3 protein. The sample carries roughly 610,000 distinct CDR3 sequences, roughly a tenth recorded once.

The clonotype originates from a human donor who donated a stem cell graft to a child with acute myeloid leukemia. The sample was PBMCs from the stem cell graft donor, taken from the stem cell graft. V and J are TRBV6-2 or TRBV6-3 and TRBJ2-7; 9 bases are a match to TRBD1. The CDR3 is CASLTTGGGYEQYF. The CDR3 nucleotides read TGTGCCAGTCTTACCACAGGGGGCGGATACGAGCAGTACTTC.